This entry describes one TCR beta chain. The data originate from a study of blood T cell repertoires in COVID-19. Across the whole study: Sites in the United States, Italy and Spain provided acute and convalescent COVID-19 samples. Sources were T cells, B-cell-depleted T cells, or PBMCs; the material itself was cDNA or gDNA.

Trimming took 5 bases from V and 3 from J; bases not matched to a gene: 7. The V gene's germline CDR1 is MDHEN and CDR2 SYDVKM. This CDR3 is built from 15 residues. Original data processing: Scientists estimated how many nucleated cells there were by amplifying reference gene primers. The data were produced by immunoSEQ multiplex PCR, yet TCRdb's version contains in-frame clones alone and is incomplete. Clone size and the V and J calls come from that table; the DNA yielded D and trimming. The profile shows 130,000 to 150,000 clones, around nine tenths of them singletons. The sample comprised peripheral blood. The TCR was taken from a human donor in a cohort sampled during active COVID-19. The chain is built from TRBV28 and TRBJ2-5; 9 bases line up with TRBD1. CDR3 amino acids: CASSHPGTGKETQYF. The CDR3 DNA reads TGTGCCAGCAGTCACCCCGGGACAGGGAAAGAGACCCAGTACTTC.